Below are 30 T cell receptor beta chains sequenced from a single sample in a study of tumor-infiltrating lymphocytes in primary liver carcinoma. Starting material of about 480 ng total RNA yielded TCR beta cDNA via a constant-region primer. Amplification in three nested multiplex PCR rounds with slightly modified ARM-PCR gave rise to TCR beta libraries. TRBV1-TRBV30 forward primers paired with a C-beta reverse primer were used in the first two PCR rounds, which ran approximately 10 cycles each. One entry per CDR3 protein results from TCRdb running MiXCR on the multiplex PCR reads. The sample has more than 75,000 distinct CDR3 sequences; around 70% are singletons. The study co-extracted DNA and RNA from roughly 20-30 mg of unsorted bulk tissue. Material for sequencing was liver tumor tissue from sampling region 1. Subset denoted: tumor region T1, superior pole. The receptors shown here come from a man aged 35 to 55 with primary liver carcinoma and hepatitis B virus infection.

This clonotype is a singleton in its sample. This sequence joins TRBV11-2 and TRBJ2-2; no clear D gene. This CDR3 has 12 residues. In germline, CDR1 is SGHAT, CDR2 FQNNGV. Trimming left V 5 bases short and J 7 bases short, with 8 bases between. The CDR3 bases are TGTGCCAGCAGCATCGGTCGCGGGGAGCTGTTTTTT. Protein sequence: CASSIGRGELFF.

By sample fraction, this clonotype is medium-sized. V usage is TRBV10-3 and J usage is TRBJ2-3, with D possibly being TRBD2 (5 bases). CDR3 length equals 14 residues. V was cut by 2 bases and J by 6 bases, with 12 bases left in between. Looked up from germline, CDR1 is ENHRY and CDR2 is SYGVKD. CDR3 amino acids: CAISEDSVGDTQYF. CDR3 bases: TGTGCCATCAGTGAGGATAGCGTGGGGGATACGCAGTATTTT.

The chain couples TRBV11-2 to TRBJ2-1; D possibly corresponds to TRBD1 (5 bases). This CDR3 has 14 residues. The V gene's germline CDR1 is SGHAT and CDR2 FQNNGV. V was shortened by 4 bases and J by 15 bases, with 22 bases between the two germline ends. The CDR3 region has the DNA TGTGCCAGCAGCTCCGCTACAGGCGGTAATGTGCGGTTCTTC. Its translation: CASSSATGGNVRFF.

A remark on this clonotype: Germline and junction disagree at one end, which may indicate a read error. CDR3: CAWSGTLNNEQNF. DNA of the CDR3: TGTGCCTGGTCCGGGACGCTTAACAACGAGCAGAACTTC. This chain uses TRBV30 with TRBJ2-7; D may be TRBD1 or TRBD2 (5 bases each). Germline CDR1 is GTSNPN and CDR2 is SVGIG (reference sequence). This CDR3 is built from 13 residues.

For this clonotype: Because it lacks the conserved phenylalanine or tryptophan at the end, this CDR3 is likely a read error. The DNA is left out, because the CDR3 cannot be placed on it with certainty; the CDR3 is given as TCRdb lists it. The chain carries TRBV29-1 and TRBJ2-3. Per the germline V gene, CDR1 is SQVTM and CDR2 is ANQGSEA. The CDR3 length is 12 residues, termini included. The CDR3 sequence: CSVAGEGDTHYS.

This rearrangement joins TRBV11-2 to TRBJ2-7; D gene unclear. V lost 5 bases, J lost 3 bases, and 17 bases lay in between. The CDR3 runs to 15 residues. The germline gives CDR1 SGHAT, CDR2 FQNNGV. Here the CDR3 reads CASSMALGPDYEQYF. CDR3 DNA sequence: TGTGCCAGCAGCATGGCACTGGGTCCGGACTACGAGCAGTACTTC.

As regards this clonotype: An end of the junction does not agree with germline; a read error may underlie this. This chain uses TRBV6-5 with TRBJ2-2, with TRBD2 matching over 8 bases. Germline CDR1 reads MNHEY; CDR2 reads SVGAGI. CDR3 length equals 16 residues. CDR3 sequence (DNA): TGTGCCAGCAGTTCCTTGAGCGGGAGAATTACCGGGGAGTTGTTTTTT. Translation: CASSSLSGRITGELFF.

Points on this clonotype: Possible read error: a much larger clone is one base away. The V gene is TRBV28, the J gene TRBJ1-5; D is possibly TRBD1 (5 bases). The germline gives CDR1 MDHEN, CDR2 SYDVKM. This CDR3 contains 14 residues. The CDR3 nucleotides are TGTGCCAACAGTTTAGGGGTAGGGATGGGGCCCCAGCATTTT. Translated: CANSLGVGMGPQHF.

This clonotype has a count of ten or more. The chain uses TRBV28 and TRBJ2-1; no clear D gene. The CDR3 consists of 13 residues. V was trimmed by 2 bases and J by 5 bases, leaving 7 bases between them. Germline lookup yields CDR1 MDHEN and CDR2 SYDVKM. The CDR3 here is CASSLGPHNEQFF. The CDR3, as DNA: TGTGCCAGCAGTTTAGGGCCACACAATGAGCAGTTCTTC.

With regard to this clonotype: The germline gene is not matched at one end of the junction; a read error may be the cause. In nucleotides, the CDR3 is TGTGCCAGCACCTTGGGGTTAGCTAGCGGGGCCACAGATATGCAGTATTTT. Translation: CASTLGLASGATDMQYF. The genes are TRBV5-5 and TRBJ2-3; 9 nucleotides match TRBD2. The CDR3 is 17 residues long. CDR1 is SGHKS, CDR2 YYEKEE, per germline (reference sequence).

In regard to this clonotype: A junction end diverges from the germline sequence, so it may reflect a read error. The chain carries TRBV29-1 and TRBJ2-5, with 7 bases aligning to TRBD2. The CDR3 is 13 residues long. CDR1 is SQVTM, CDR2 ANQGSEA, per germline. The CDR3 DNA follows: TGCAGCGTTGGTGGGAGGGCCATTGAGGCCCAGTATTTC. Translation gives CSVGGRAIEAQYF.

Only one count was recorded for this clonotype. Germline is not matched at one junction end, which may reflect a read error. The chain carries TRBV12-3 or TRBV12-4 and TRBJ2-1; 10 bases are shared with TRBD2. This CDR3 is built from 14 residues. The CDR3 reads CASSRTSGCNELFF. CDR3 nucleotides: TGTGCCAGCAGCCGGACTAGCGGATGCAATGAGCTGTTCTTC.

Comments on this clonotype: At one of its ends the junction is not consistent with the germline gene, which may arise from a read error. This rearrangement joins TRBV6-1 to TRBJ2-7, with D unresolved. This CDR3 contains 13 residues. Germline V gene sequence: CDR1 MNHNS, CDR2 SASEGT. DNA for the CDR3: TGTGCTAGCAGTGAATGGGTTTCCTACGACCAGTACTTC. Its protein product is CASSEWVSYDQYF.

The CDR3 protein is CASNHRDLETQYF. CDR3 coding DNA: TGTGCCAGCAATCATCGGGACCTCGAGACCCAGTACTTC. This rearrangement joins TRBV11-1 to TRBJ2-5; tentatively, D is TRBD1 or TRBD2 (5 bases each). From germline, CDR1 is SGHAT and CDR2 FQDESV (reference sequence). There are 13 residues in the CDR3. The V and J ends lost 7 bases and 5 bases respectively, with 14 bases between them.

Notes on this clonotype: One end of the junction is discordant with germline, which a read error may explain. The rearrangement uses TRBV5-1 and TRBJ2-1; no definite D call. There are 13 residues in the CDR3. Germline V gene data show CDR1 as SGHRS and CDR2 as YFSETQ. CDR3 nucleotide sequence: TGCGCCAGCAACTTGGGTGCTTACAATGAGCAGTTCTTC. This sequence encodes CASNLGAYNEQFF. Full variable domain (rest looked up from reference TRBV5-1 and TRBJ2-1): KAGVTQTPRYLIKTRGQQVTLSCSPISGHRSVSWYQQTPGQGLQFLFEYFSETQRNKGNFPGRFSGRQFSNSRSEMNVSTLELGDSALYLCASNLGAYNEQFFGPGTRLTVL.

This clonotype came up once. A much larger clone sits a single nucleotide away, making a read error possible. As the CDR3 is not closed by the conserved phenylalanine or tryptophan, this likely results from a read error. The chain links TRBV2 to TRBJ1-5; a possible D gene is TRBD1 (5 bases). Germline V gene lookup returns CDR1 SNHLY and CDR2 FYNNEI. The CDR3 is 14 amino acids. V dropped 2 bases and J dropped 6 bases, with 11 bases sitting between them. The CDR3 spells CASSERTTTQPQHL. The CDR3 region has the DNA TGTGCCAGCAGTGAAAGGACAACCACTCAGCCCCAGCATCTT.

This clonotype was counted ten times or more. V and J are TRBV6-5 and TRBJ1-6; TRBD1 might be the D (5 bases). The CDR3 spans 18 residues. The ends were cut back, 0 bases at V and 5 bases at J, with 17 bases in the middle. Germline V gives CDR1 MNHEY, CDR2 SVGAGI. Written as DNA, the CDR3 is TGTGCCAGCAGTTACTCGCCCTTCCAGTGGGGGGATAATTCACCCCTCCACTTT. Its translation: CASSYSPFQWGDNSPLHF.

The sample holds many counts of this clonotype. The V gene is TRBV28, the J gene TRBJ2-5, with 9 bases lining up with TRBD1. Germline-derived CDR1 and CDR2 are MDHEN and SYDVKM. Losses at the gene ends were 7 bases for V and 5 bases for J; bases not matched to a gene: 11. The CDR3 totals 15 residues. CDR3 DNA sequence: TGTGCCAGCACATTGGCGGGACAGGGAGGGGAGACCCAGTACTTC. Protein: CASTLAGQGGETQYF.

Turning to this clonotype: In this CDR3 the conserved last residue, phenylalanine or tryptophan, is missing, so a read error is likely. The chain has TRBV12-3 or TRBV12-4 and TRBJ2-1, with D perhaps TRBD2 (7 bases). The CDR3 has 13 amino acids. V lost 9 bases and J 8 bases, leaving 17 bases between the germline ends. The CDR3 bases are TGTGCCAGTAGTCGGGACTACAGGGATGAGCAGTTCCTC. Its translation is CASSRDYRDEQFL.

This clonotype was seen ten or more times. V is TRBV29-1 and J is TRBJ1-1; 12 nucleotides line up with TRBD1. The CDR3 loop spans 15 amino acids. V lost 5 bases to trimming and J lost 4 bases; unmatched junction nucleotides: 8. Per the germline V gene, CDR1 is SQVTM and CDR2 is ANQGSEA. The CDR3 DNA reads as TGCAGCGTTATCGGGACAGGGGGCGCCGTCACTGAAGCTTTCTTT. Translated: CSVIGTGGAVTEAFF.

Comment on this clonotype: Since no conserved phenylalanine or tryptophan closes the CDR3, a read error is the likely cause. It is unclear where the CDR3 begins or ends on the DNA, so no DNA is shown, and the CDR3 is as TCRdb lists it. J is TRBJ2-7 and V is TRBV12-3 or TRBV12-4; the table's TRBD1 call for D was not verified on the DNA. Both ends counted, the CDR3 spans 14 residues. The CDR3: CASRLRTRSYEQCS.

V gene TRBV11-2 combines with J gene TRBJ1-2; D is possibly TRBD1 (6 bases). Trimming removed 10 bases at V and 4 bases at J, with 19 bases between. This CDR3 is 14 amino acids long. The V gene's germline CDR1 is SGHAT and CDR2 FQNNGV. CDR3 coding DNA: TGTGCCAACAGAGAGGGGGACAACACCTATGGCTACACCTTC. Protein product: CANREGDNTYGYTF.

On this clonotype: The junction departs from germline at one end; a sequencing error may be responsible. The chain employs TRBV7-9 and TRBJ2-7, with D uncertain. The germline CDR1 and CDR2 sequences are SEHNR and FQNEAQ (reference sequence). The CDR3 is 14 amino acids. CDR3 loop: CVSSSSSGPYEQYF. CDR3 sequence (DNA): TGTGTCAGCAGCTCATCCTCAGGTCCCTACGAGCAGTACTTC.

A remark on this clonotype: The junction and the germline gene differ at one end; a read error may be behind it. The chain uses TRBV11-2 and TRBJ2-1, with TRBD2 identical over 7 bases. The CDR3 spans 16 residues. Looked up from germline, CDR1 is SGHAT and CDR2 is FQNNGV. The CDR3: CANSLDIRLAMGERFF. Written as DNA, the CDR3 is TGTGCCAACAGCTTGGATATCAGACTAGCCATGGGTGAGCGGTTCTTC.

The chain couples TRBV2 to TRBJ2-1, with 8 positions matching TRBD1. The CDR3 has 15 residues. V lost 4 bases and J lost 12; bases outside the gene matches: 14. CDR1 is SNHLY, CDR2 FYNNEI, per germline. CDR3 DNA: TGTGCCAGCAGTGCCGACAGGGGTGCCTACTATGTGCAGTTCTTC. As protein: CASSADRGAYYVQFF.

V is TRBV14 and J is TRBJ2-1; D is ambiguous. Between the trimmed V and J ends, which lost 6 bases and 5 bases, there was a span of 8 bases. Per the germline V gene, CDR1 is SGHDN and CDR2 is FVKESK. CDR3 size: 12 residues. The chain's CDR3 is CASSRNHNEQFF. The CDR3 coding sequence is TGTGCCAGCAGTCGGAACCACAATGAGCAGTTCTTC.

To note about this clonotype: The conserved phenylalanine or tryptophan is not found at the CDR3 terminus, so this likely reflects a read error. V usage is TRBV14 and J usage is TRBJ2-3; tentatively, D is TRBD2 (6 bases). Per the germline V gene, CDR1 is SGHDN and CDR2 is FVKESK. CDR3 size: 14 residues. Trimming took 1 base from V and 2 from J, leaving 7 bases between them. CDR3 nucleotide sequence: TGTGCCAGCAGCCAAGTGGACTACACAGATACGCAGTATTCT. It yields the protein CASSQVDYTDTQYS.

Notes on this clonotype: The CDR3 end shows no conserved phenylalanine or tryptophan, and so a read error is likely. The chain has TRBV29-1 and TRBJ2-1, with D hard to call. Germline CDR1 and CDR2: SQVTM and ANQGSEA. This CDR3 region has 11 residues. CDR3 DNA: TGCAGCGTCGATAAGAGGAATGAACAGTTCCTC. Translated: CSVDKRNEQFL.

The chain has TRBV6-2 or TRBV6-3 and TRBJ2-2; 8 bases align to TRBD2. V trimming: 6 bases; J trimming: 7 bases; junction bases outside the gene matches: 10. The length of the CDR3 is 15 residues. Germline CDR1 and CDR2: MNHEY and SVGEGT. The CDR3 bases are TGTGCCAGCAGCTTAAGCGGGAGTCGAATCGGGGAGCTGTTTTTT. Amino acid sequence: CASSLSGSRIGELFF.

Turning to this clonotype: At one boundary the junction diverges from the germline segment, which might be a read error. The rearrangement joins TRBV4-1 to TRBJ1-1; unclear D gene. This CDR3 spans 15 amino acids. Germline lookup yields CDR1 MGHRA and CDR2 YSYEKL. CDR3 in amino acids: CASSQDPGRNIEAFF. CDR3 DNA sequence: TGCGCCAGCAGCCAAGATCCCGGGAGGAACATTGAAGCTTTCTTT.